This T cell receptor beta chain is from a study of blood T cells in healthy people across ages. Alongside a J-beta primer mix, a sample-barcoded 5' primer served in a second PCR lasting about 7 to 12 cycles. There were at least 2.5 million CDR3-containing paired-end reads obtained from each sample. TCRdb independently ran MiXCR on the 5' RACE reads; one entry per CDR3 protein. Of 1.5 million to 2 million distinct CDR3 sequences listed, just under 50% are singletons. The length of the CDR3 is 12 residues. Trimming stripped 6 bases from V and 13 bases from J, with 16 bases between. Germline V CDR1 and CDR2: MNHEY, SVGEGT. Notes on this clonotype: No antigen is known for it.

Regarding the study as a whole: One million T cells yielded diversity estimates that were considered underestimates. Roughly linear declines in TCR beta diversity per million T cells occurred with age.

Sequenced input: blood. The chain couples TRBV6-2 or TRBV6-3 to TRBJ2-4; no clear D gene. This receptor was identified in a middle-aged woman in good health. CDR3 coding DNA: TGTGCCAGCAGGGGAACTGACAATGAGCAGTACTTC. This gives the protein CASRGTDNEQYF.